In this sample, the clone carrying this T cell receptor (beta chain) turned up a few times. Its antigen remains unknown. This CDR3 region has 15 residues. Trimming removed 0 bases from V and 4 bases from J, with 10 bases in between. Per germline, CDR1 SGHKS and CDR2 YYEKEE (reference sequence). This sample was included in a study of cytomegalovirus exposure and HLA in healthy donors. Whole-study findings and limits: A later analysis showed that HLA-associated TCR beta chains had undergone more clonal expansion than equally common others. Highly shared sequence variants in one cluster were likely a sequencing artifact.

The PCR ran on 60 Vbeta and 13 Jbeta primers. Produced via immunoSEQ multiplex PCR; TCRdb's table is partial and in-frame only. The table records 97,000 or so clones, 81% of them present only once. The specimen sequenced was PBMCs. The source of this sequence is a middle-aged man in good health and CMV-seronegative. This chain connects TRBV5-5 to TRBJ1-4; D is ambiguous. The CDR3 DNA reads TGTGCCAGCAGCTTGGGTTTTGGGAGTAATGAAAAACTGTTTTTT. Translated, it gives CASSLGFGSNEKLFF.